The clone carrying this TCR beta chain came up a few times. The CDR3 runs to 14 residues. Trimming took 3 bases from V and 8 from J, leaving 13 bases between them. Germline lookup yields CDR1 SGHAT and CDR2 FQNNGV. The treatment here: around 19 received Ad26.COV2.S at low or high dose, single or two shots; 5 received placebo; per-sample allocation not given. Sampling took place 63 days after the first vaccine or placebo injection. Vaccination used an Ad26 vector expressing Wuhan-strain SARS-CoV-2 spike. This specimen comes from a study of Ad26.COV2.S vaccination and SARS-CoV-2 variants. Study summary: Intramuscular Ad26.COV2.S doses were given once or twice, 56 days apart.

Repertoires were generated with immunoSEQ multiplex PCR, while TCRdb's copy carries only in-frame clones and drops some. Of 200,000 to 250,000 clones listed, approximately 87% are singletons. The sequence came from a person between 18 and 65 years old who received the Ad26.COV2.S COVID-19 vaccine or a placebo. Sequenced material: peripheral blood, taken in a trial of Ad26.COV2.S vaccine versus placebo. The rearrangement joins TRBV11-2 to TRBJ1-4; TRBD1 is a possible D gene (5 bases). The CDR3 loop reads CASSFGPGGEKLFF. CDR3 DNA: TGTGCCAGCAGCTTCGGCCCCGGGGGGGAAAAACTGTTTTTT.